The 7 T cell receptor beta chains in this list originate from one sample, sequenced in a study of T cell repertoires in cytomegalovirus infection. TCRdb passed the reads through MiXCR, listing each CDR3 protein once. The data show roughly 630,000 distinct CDR3 sequences, less than 25% seen once. Sequenced: CD8+ T cells from PBMCs. Every receptor here comes from a human donor in good health (CMV status not recorded). Some clones in this sample may be carry-over from other donors' samples.

The table lists this clonotype with many counts. The rearrangement links TRBV6-1 to TRBJ1-1; tentatively, D is TRBD1 (5 bases). The germline V and J ends were trimmed by 0 bases and 0 bases, with 14 bases remaining between them. This CDR3 comprises 17 residues. Germline CDR1 is MNHNS and CDR2 is SASEGT. The CDR3 loop is CASSEATMGPMNTEAFF. The CDR3 region has the DNA TGTGCCAGCAGTGAAGCGACAATGGGACCGATGAACACTGAAGCTTTCTTT.

This sequence joins TRBV5-5 and TRBJ2-7, with D hard to call. Germline V gene lookup returns CDR1 SGHKS and CDR2 YYEKEE (reference sequence). V gave up 4 bases and J gave up 7 bases, with 9 bases separating them. The CDR3 consists of 11 residues. CDR3 region: CASSPGREQYF. The CDR3 DNA sequence: TGTGCCAGCAGCCCAGGAAGAGAGCAGTACTTC. The whole variable domain, remainder taken from reference TRBV5-5 and TRBJ2-7, is DAGVTQSPTHLIKTRGQQVTLRCSPISGHKSVSWYQQVLGQGPQFIFQYYEKEERGRGNFPDRFSARQFPNYSSELNVNALLLGDSALYLCASSPGREQYFGPGTRLTVT.

V usage is TRBV12-3 or TRBV12-4 and J usage is TRBJ2-2, with 7 bases matching TRBD2. This CDR3 has 12 residues. V shed 6 bases and J 7 bases; nucleotides not matched to a gene: 2. The CDR3 DNA reads TGTGCCAGCAGGAGGGAGGGCGGGGAGCTGTTTTTT. Amino acids: CASRREGGELFF.

A few counts support this clonotype. The V call is TRBV28, the J call TRBJ2-2; D might be TRBD1 (5 bases). The CDR3 extends over 15 amino acids. Germline CDR1 and CDR2: MDHEN and SYDVKM. Trimming stripped 3 bases from V and 5 bases from J, with 13 bases between. CDR3 in DNA: TGTGCCAGCAGTTTGGCTGGGGCTCGGACCGGGGAGCTGTTTTTT. Amino acids: CASSLAGARTGELFF.

This clonotype appeared a few times. The rearrangement links TRBV13 to TRBJ2-1, with a weak D call TRBD2 (6 bases). Between the trimmed V and J ends, which lost 3 bases and 4 bases, there was a span of 10 bases. The V gene's germline CDR1 is PRHDT and CDR2 FYEKMQ (reference sequence). CDR3 length equals 14 residues. CDR3 in DNA: TGTGCCAGCAGCTTTGACGGGAGTTACAATGAGCAGTTCTTC. It is translated as CASSFDGSYNEQFF. The entire variable domain, with the rest obtained from reference TRBV13 and TRBJ2-1, is as follows: AAGVIQSPRHLIKEKRETATLKCYPIPRHDTVYWYQQGPGQDPQFLISFYEKMQSDKGSIPDRFSAQQFSDYHSELNMSSLELGDSALYFCASSFDGSYNEQFFGPGTRLTVL.

Ten or more counts support this clonotype. The chain is built from TRBV7-2 and TRBJ2-5; D unresolved. Germline values: CDR1 SGHTA, CDR2 FQGNSA. V was shortened by 5 bases and J by 1 base, with 14 bases between the two germline ends. The CDR3 is made up of 15 amino acids. The CDR3 DNA is TGTGCCAGCAGCCCCCGGCTCGAGTTCCAAGAGACCCAGTACTTC. The encoded protein is CASSPRLEFQETQYF.

In its sample, this clonotype was seen many times. The chain couples TRBV7-9 to TRBJ2-7; no reliable D call. Germline V CDR1 and CDR2: SEHNR, FQNEAQ (reference sequence). The CDR3 runs to 13 residues. V was trimmed by 0 bases and J by 3 bases, leaving 6 bases between them. The DNA for the CDR3 is TGTGCCAGCAGCTTAGCGTCCCTCTACGAGCAGTACTTC. Amino acids: CASSLASLYEQYF.